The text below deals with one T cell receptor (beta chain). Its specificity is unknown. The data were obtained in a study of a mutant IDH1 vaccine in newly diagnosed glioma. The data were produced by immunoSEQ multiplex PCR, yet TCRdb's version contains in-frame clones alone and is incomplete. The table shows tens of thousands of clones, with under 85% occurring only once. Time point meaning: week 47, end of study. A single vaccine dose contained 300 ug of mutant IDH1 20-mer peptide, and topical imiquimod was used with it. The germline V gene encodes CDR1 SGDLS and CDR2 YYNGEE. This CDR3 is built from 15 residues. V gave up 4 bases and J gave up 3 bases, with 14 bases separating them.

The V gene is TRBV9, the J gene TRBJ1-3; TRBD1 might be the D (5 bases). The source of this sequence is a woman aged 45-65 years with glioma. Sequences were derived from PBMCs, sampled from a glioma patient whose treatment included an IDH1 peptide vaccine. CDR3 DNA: TGTGCCAGCAGCCTCTGGGGGGATGTTGGAAACACCATATATTTT. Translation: CASSLWGDVGNTIYF.